Included here is one TCR beta chain sequence, with context. As yet, its antigen is unknown. Trimming at V came to 7 bases and at J to 2 bases, leaving 3 bases not matched to a gene. This CDR3 region has 13 residues. The V gene's germline CDR1 is LNHDA and CDR2 SQIVND (reference sequence). Sequenced by immunoSEQ multiplex PCR; TCRdb stores in-frame clones only, minus some. In the table there are some 61,000 clones, 85% to 90% of which are singletons. This specimen comes from a study of OX40 agonist ivuxolimab in advanced cancers. General study results and limits: People who partly responded at 0.1-3.0 mg/kg had some of the least clonal expansion seen. By week 6 at 0.1 to 3.0 mg/kg, blood CD4+ and CD8+ T cells had expanded clonally. The authors also found low normalized T-cell clonal expansion in some nonresponders.

Sequenced material: CD4+ or CD8+ T cells sorted from blood, taken in a trial of the OX40 agonist ivuxolimab. The sequence derives from an adult with an advanced solid tumor such as melanoma, head and neck, liver or kidney cancer. The V gene is TRBV19, the J gene TRBJ2-5, with 8 positions matching TRBD1. The chain's CDR3 is CASTRTGQETQYF. Written as DNA, the CDR3 is TGTGCCAGTACCCGGACAGGGCAAGAGACCCAGTACTTC.